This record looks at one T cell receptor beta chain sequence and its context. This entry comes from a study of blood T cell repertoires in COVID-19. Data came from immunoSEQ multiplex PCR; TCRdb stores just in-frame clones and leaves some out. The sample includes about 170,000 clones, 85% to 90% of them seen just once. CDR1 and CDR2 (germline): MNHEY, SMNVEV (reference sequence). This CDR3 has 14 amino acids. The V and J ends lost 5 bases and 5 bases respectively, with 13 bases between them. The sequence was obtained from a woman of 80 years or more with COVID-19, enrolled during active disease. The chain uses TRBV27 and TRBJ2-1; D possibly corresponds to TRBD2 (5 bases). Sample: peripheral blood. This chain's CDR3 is CASSEPGSDNEQFF. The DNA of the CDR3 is TGTGCCAGCAGTGAACCGGGATCCGACAATGAGCAGTTCTTC.